Listed below are T cell receptor beta chains from one sample, sequenced in a study of metastatic and nonmetastatic thyroid tumors. MiXCR re-clonotyped the PCR reads for TCRdb. Of about 10,000 clones listed, roughly 30% are singletons. Sequencing used adjacent normal tissue. The receptors derive from a female donor with papillary thyroid cancer or a benign thyroid nodule (not recorded which). Some clones in this sample may be carry-over from other donors' samples. CDR3s include the opening cysteine and the closing phenylalanine or tryptophan. The D gene is left open where the match is weak. Expanded clones get a size class; other rows say once, few or many, or leave the size out.

>NA|TRBJ1-6|TRBV28|TRBD1
CASSAPQGVKDNSPLHF
TGTGCCAGCAGTGCCCCACAGGGGGTGAAAGATAATTCACCCCTCCACTTT
>NA|TRBJ1-2|TRBV18|NA
CASSPAGARNYGYTF
TGTGCCAGCTCACCCGCAGGGGCCCGGAACTATGGCTACACCTTC
>NA|TRBJ2-1|TRBV4-2|TRBD2
CASSQLAGDSDNEQFF
TGTGCCAGCAGCCAATTAGCGGGAGACAGCGACAATGAGCAGTTCTTC
>few|TRBJ2-7|TRBV28|NA
CASSSEADPHSYDQYF
TGTGCCAGCAGTTCAGAGGCGGACCCACACTCCTACGATCAGTACTTC
>medium-sized|TRBJ2-2|TRBV5-1|NA
CASSKDRGAWTGELFF
TGCGCCAGCAGCAAGGACCGGGGGGCGTGGACCGGGGAGCTGTTTTTT
>many|TRBJ2-7|TRBV20-1|NA
CSAYTGLTYEQYF
TGCAGTGCCTATACGGGCTTAACCTACGAGCAGTACTTC
>NA|TRBJ1-5|TRBV6-1|NA
CASSEFLGADNQPQHF
TGTGCCAGCAGTGAATTTCTGGGGGCGGACAATCAGCCCCAGCATTTT
>few|TRBJ1-5|TRBV12-3/TRBV12-4|NA
CASSFLGANQPQHF
TGTGCCAGCAGTTTTTTGGGGGCCAATCAGCCCCAGCATTTT
>NA|TRBJ2-1|TRBV28|TRBD2
CASSLVAGRNNEQFF
TGTGCCAGCAGCCTCGTAGCGGGGCGAAACAATGAGCAGTTCTTC
>few|TRBJ1-2|TRBV6-1|NA
CASRLDTNYGYTF
TGTGCCAGCAGGTTGGACACCAACTATGGCTACACCTTC
>large|TRBJ2-7|TRBV2|TRBD2
CASSELAGLYEQYF
TGTGCCAGCAGTGAACTAGCGGGGCTTTACGAGCAGTACTTC
>NA|TRBJ1-2|TRBV6-5|NA
CASSYRAGDGYTF
TGTGCCAGCAGTTACCGGGCAGGGGATGGCTACACCTTC
>NA|TRBJ1-5|TRBV4-1|NA
CASSQEGQGRAGSNQPQHF
TGCGCCAGCAGCCAAGAAGGGCAGGGCCGCGCCGGGAGCAATCAGCCCCAGCATTTT
>NA|TRBJ2-3|TRBV20-1|NA
CSAKERKRGDTQYF
TGCAGTGCTAAAGAAAGAAAGAGGGGAGATACGCAGTATTTT
>few|TRBJ2-7|TRBV27|NA
CASKTSGTSPLEQYF
TGTGCCAGCAAGACGAGTGGGACATCCCCCCTCGAGCAGTACTTC
>NA|TRBJ1-6|TRBV12-3/TRBV12-4|NA
CASSPSFIGSPLHF
TGTGCCAGCAGTCCCTCCTTTATTGGTTCACCCCTCCACTTT
>NA|TRBJ1-6|TRBV9|TRBD1
CASSAGTGGRSPLHF
TGTGCCAGCAGCGCCGGGACAGGGGGCAGGTCACCCCTCCACTTT
>medium-sized|TRBJ2-1|TRBV11-2|NA
CASSLGSSNYNEQFF
TGTGCCAGCAGCTTAGGGTCTAGCAATTACAATGAGCAGTTCTTC
>medium-sized|TRBJ2-2|TRBV28|TRBD2
CASSSPLAGATGELFF
TGTGCCAGCAGTTCCCCCCTAGCGGGAGCCACCGGGGAGCTGTTTTTT
>few|TRBJ2-1|TRBV11-2|NA
CASSSPLVGQVFSGSYNEQFF
TGTGCCAGCAGCTCCCCTCTGGTCGGCCAGGTATTCTCCGGGTCCTACAATGAGCAGTTCTTC
>NA|TRBJ2-6|TRBV20-1|TRBD2
CSASGGPSAANVLTF
TGCAGCGCTAGCGGGGGGCCCTCTGCGGCCAACGTCCTGACTTTC
>medium-sized|TRBJ2-1|TRBV19|NA
CASSMSSNSYNEQFF
TGTGCCAGTAGTATGAGCTCTAACTCCTACAATGAGCAGTTCTTC
>NA|TRBJ1-6|TRBV5-1|NA
CASSLVSGGGSPLHF
TGCGCCAGCAGCTTGGTATCCGGGGGCGGTTCACCCCTCCACTTT
>few|TRBJ1-5|TRBV28|NA
CASSLGALGNQPQHF
TGTGCCAGCAGTTTGGGGGCTCTAGGCAATCAGCCCCAGCATTTT
>NA|TRBJ2-1|TRBV27|NA
CASSLSRVDEQFF
TGTGCCAGCAGTTTATCGAGGGTGGATGAGCAGTTCTTC
>large|TRBJ2-3|TRBV12-3/TRBV12-4|NA
CASSFVMRGTQYF
TGTGCCAGCAGTTTCGTTATGCGAGGTACGCAGTATTTT
>once|TRBJ1-5|TRBV20-1|NA
CSAAILNSNQPQHF
TGCAGTGCCGCAATCCTAAATAGCAATCAGCCCCAGCATTTT
>NA|TRBJ2-2|TRBV28|NA
CASTLGVPRTGELFF
TGTGCCAGCACCCTGGGGGTTCCCAGGACCGGGGAGCTGTTTTTT
>many|TRBJ1-2|TRBV6-1|TRBD1
CASYFPGTGGSYGYTF
TGTGCCAGCTATTTCCCCGGGACAGGGGGCAGCTATGGCTACACCTTC
>few|TRBJ1-2|TRBV27|NA
CASALGHKNYGYTF
TGTGCCAGTGCACTGGGACACAAGAACTATGGCTACACCTTC
>few|TRBJ2-5|TRBV6-1|NA
CASLRQARYQETQYF
TGTGCCAGCCTCAGGCAGGCTAGGTACCAAGAGACCCAGTACTTC
>few|TRBJ1-1|TRBV20-1|TRBD1
CSALPRDRGLNTEAFF
TGCAGTGCCCTTCCCCGGGACAGGGGGCTGAACACTGAAGCTTTCTTT
>few|TRBJ1-1|TRBV29-1|NA
CSVQPRNTEAFF
TGCAGCGTTCAACCCCGGAACACTGAAGCTTTCTTT
>many|TRBJ2-5|TRBV7-8|TRBD2
CASSPWTSGRETQYF
TGTGCCAGCAGCCCGTGGACTAGCGGGCGGGAGACCCAGTACTTC
>few|TRBJ2-1|TRBV27|NA
CATHTRGAINEQFF
TGTGCCACCCACACTCGGGGGGCTATCAATGAGCAGTTCTTC
>large|TRBJ1-5|TRBV6-6|NA
CASRKGGVEGSGTSNQPQHF
TGTGCCAGCAGAAAAGGCGGGGTGGAAGGGTCGGGGACCAGCAATCAGCCCCAGCATTTT
>NA|TRBJ1-2|TRBV20-1|TRBD1
CSARGQGDGYTF
TGCAGTGCCCGCGGACAGGGAGATGGCTACACCTTC
>NA|TRBJ1-5|TRBV12-3/TRBV12-4|NA
CASSPYDQPQHF
TGTGCCAGCAGCCCTTACGATCAGCCCCAGCATTTT
>NA|TRBJ2-7|TRBV7-2|TRBD2
CASSLGESIAGGPVTYEQYF
TGTGCCAGTAGCTTAGGGGAGAGCATAGCGGGAGGGCCCGTTACCTACGAGCAGTACTTC
>medium-sized|TRBJ2-2|TRBV19|NA
CASSIQGSAGELFF
TGTGCCAGTAGTATACAGGGTAGCGCCGGGGAGCTGTTTTTT
>NA|TRBJ1-2|TRBV30|NA
CAWIGRYYGYTF
TGTGCCTGGATAGGCAGGTACTATGGCTACACCTTC
>NA|TRBJ2-7|TRBV5-1|NA
CASSLEGFGTYEQYF
TGCGCCAGCAGCTTGGAAGGGTTCGGGACCTACGAGCAGTACTTC
>NA|TRBJ1-3|TRBV12-3/TRBV12-4|NA
CASSWGSGWNTIYF
TGTGCCAGCAGTTGGGGCAGCGGGTGGAACACCATATATTTT
>medium-sized|TRBJ2-2|TRBV20-1|NA
CSAREAAGRYTGELFF
TGCAGTGCTAGAGAGGCAGCTGGGCGATACACCGGGGAGCTGTTTTTT
>many|TRBJ2-7|TRBV7-6|TRBD2
CASSLSGGGLYEQYF
TGTGCCAGCAGCCTAAGCGGGGGGGGCCTCTACGAGCAGTACTTC
>medium-sized|TRBJ2-7|TRBV13|TRBD2
CASSLGLAGYEQYF
TGTGCCAGCAGCTTAGGACTAGCGGGTTACGAGCAGTACTTC
>large|TRBJ2-7|TRBV2|NA
CASAPGLGYEQYF
TGTGCCAGCGCCCCGGGACTTGGCTACGAGCAGTACTTC
>NA|TRBJ2-7|TRBV7-2|NA
CASSLVMGGDYEQYF
TGTGCCAGCAGCTTAGTAATGGGGGGAGACTACGAGCAGTACTTC
>medium-sized|TRBJ1-5|TRBV7-2|NA
CASSIQGPQHF
TGTGCCAGCAGCATACAGGGCCCCCAGCATTTT
>NA|TRBJ1-5|TRBV6-1|TRBD1
CASRGDSDHPQHF
TGTGCCAGCAGGGGGGACAGTGATCATCCCCAGCATTTT
>NA|TRBJ1-1|TRBV6-1|NA
CASSEVGLLSAFF
TGCGCCAGCAGTGAAGTAGGTCTGCTGAGTGCTTTCTTT
>few|TRBJ2-3|TRBV20-1|NA
CSALPLSTDTQYF
TGCAGTGCCTTACCCTTGAGTACAGATACGCAGTATTTT
>once|TRBJ1-2|TRBV20-1|NA
CSANSASNYGYTF
TGCAGTGCTAATTCGGCAAGTAACTATGGCTACACCTTC
>once|TRBJ2-1|TRBV7-3|NA
CASSLSAGAGNEQFF
TGTGCCAGCAGCTTATCCGCGGGGGCAGGCAATGAGCAGTTCTTC